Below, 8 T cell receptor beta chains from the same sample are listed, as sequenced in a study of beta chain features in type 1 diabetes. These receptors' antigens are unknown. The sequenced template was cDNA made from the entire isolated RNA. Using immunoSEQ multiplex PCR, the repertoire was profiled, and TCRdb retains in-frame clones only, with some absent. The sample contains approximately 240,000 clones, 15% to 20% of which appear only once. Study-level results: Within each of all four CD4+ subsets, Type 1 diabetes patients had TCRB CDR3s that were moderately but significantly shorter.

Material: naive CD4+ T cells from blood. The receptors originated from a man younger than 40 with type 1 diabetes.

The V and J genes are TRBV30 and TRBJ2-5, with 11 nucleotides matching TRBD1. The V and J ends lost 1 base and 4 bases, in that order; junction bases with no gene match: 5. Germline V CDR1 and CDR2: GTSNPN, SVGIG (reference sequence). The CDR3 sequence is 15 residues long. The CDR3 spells CAWSAGTGGGETQYF. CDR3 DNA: TGTGCCTGGAGTGCGGGGACAGGGGGAGGAGAGACCCAGTACTTC.

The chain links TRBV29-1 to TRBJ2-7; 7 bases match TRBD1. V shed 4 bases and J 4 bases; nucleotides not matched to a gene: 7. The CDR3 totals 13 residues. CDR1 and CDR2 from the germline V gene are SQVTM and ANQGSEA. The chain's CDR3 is CSVVTGLLYEQYF. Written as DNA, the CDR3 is TGCAGCGTTGTGACAGGGCTACTATACGAGCAGTACTTC.

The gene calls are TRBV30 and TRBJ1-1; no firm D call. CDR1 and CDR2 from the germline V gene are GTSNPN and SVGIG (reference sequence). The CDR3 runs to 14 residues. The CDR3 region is CLTERTGEQTEAFF. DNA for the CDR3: TGTTTAACGGAGCGGACTGGAGAACAGACTGAAGCTTTCTTT.

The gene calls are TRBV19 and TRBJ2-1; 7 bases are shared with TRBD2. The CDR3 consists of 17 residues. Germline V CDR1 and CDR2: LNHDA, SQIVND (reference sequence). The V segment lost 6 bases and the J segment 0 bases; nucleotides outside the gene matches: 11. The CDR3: CASSPLTSKISYNEQFF. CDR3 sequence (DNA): TGTGCCAGTAGCCCACTGACTAGCAAGATCTCCTACAATGAGCAGTTCTTC.

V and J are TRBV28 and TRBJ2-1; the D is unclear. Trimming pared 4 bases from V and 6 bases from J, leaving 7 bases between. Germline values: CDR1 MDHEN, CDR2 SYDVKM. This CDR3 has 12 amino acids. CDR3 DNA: TGTGCCAGCAGTTCTGTGGGCAATGAGCAGTTCTTC. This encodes CASSSVGNEQFF.

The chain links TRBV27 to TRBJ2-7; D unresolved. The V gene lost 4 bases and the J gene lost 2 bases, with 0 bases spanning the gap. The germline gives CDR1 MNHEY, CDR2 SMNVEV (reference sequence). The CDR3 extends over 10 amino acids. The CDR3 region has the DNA TGTGCCAGCAGTTCCTACGAGCAGTACTTC. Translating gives CASSSYEQYF.

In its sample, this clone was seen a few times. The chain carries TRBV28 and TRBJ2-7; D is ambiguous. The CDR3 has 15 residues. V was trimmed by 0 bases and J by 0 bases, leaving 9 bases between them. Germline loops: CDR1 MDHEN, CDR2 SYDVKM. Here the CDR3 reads CASSLWGRGSYEQYF. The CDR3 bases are TGTGCCAGCAGTTTATGGGGTCGAGGCTCCTACGAGCAGTACTTC.

This CDR3 is CSAKGHSLAKNIQYF. CDR3 DNA: TGCAGCGCCAAAGGGCATTCGCTAGCCAAAAACATTCAGTACTTC. This rearrangement joins TRBV29-1 to TRBJ2-4; no reliable D call. V gave up 7 bases and J gave up 0 bases, with 16 bases separating them. This CDR3 spans 15 amino acids. In germline, CDR1 is SQVTM, CDR2 ANQGSEA.